The next 15 T cell receptor beta chains were all read from a single sample in a study of response to subunit inactivated influenza vaccine. TCRdb independently ran MiXCR on the RT-PCR reads; one entry per CDR3 protein. The top ten clones hold about an eighth of a sample with fewer than 700,000 distinct CDR3 sequences, over 10% of them seen once. The starting material was PBMCs from blood, obtained roughly 47 days after vaccination. The origin of the receptors is a man between 45 and 60 years old who received an inactivated influenza vaccine.

The V gene is TRBV7-9, the J gene TRBJ2-2; 7 nucleotides match TRBD1. CDR3 length equals 14 residues. J gave up 5 bases and V 5 bases, and 5 bases lay outside the gene matches. CDR1 is SEHNR, CDR2 FQNEAQ, per germline (reference sequence). CDR3: CASSQRQGTGELFF. The CDR3 nucleotides are TGTGCCAGCAGCCAGAGACAGGGTACCGGGGAGCTGTTTTTT.

J is TRBJ2-4 and V is TRBV5-1; 13 nucleotides match TRBD2. V trimming: 2 bases; J trimming: 8 bases; junction bases outside the gene matches: 4. The CDR3 contains 15 residues. Per germline, CDR1 SGHRS and CDR2 YFSETQ. CDR3 coding DNA: TGCGCCAGCAGCTTAGGACTAGCGGGAGTTGACATTCAGTACTTC. Protein sequence: CASSLGLAGVDIQYF. The whole variable domain, filled in from reference TRBV5-1 and TRBJ2-4, reads KAGVTQTPRYLIKTRGQQVTLSCSPISGHRSVSWYQQTPGQGLQFLFEYFSETQRNKGNFPGRFSGRQFSNSRSEMNVSTLELGDSALYLCASSLGLAGVDIQYFGAGTRLSVL.

This clonotype was recorded at least ten times. V is TRBV6-2 or TRBV6-3 and J is TRBJ1-1, with 8 bases aligning to TRBD1. The CDR3 has 13 residues. J gave up 5 bases and V 6 bases, and 5 bases lay outside the gene matches. CDR1 is MNHEY and CDR2 is SVGEGT in the germline V gene. CDR3 sequence reads: CASRTGGWTEAFF. The CDR3 coding sequence is TGTGCCAGCAGAACAGGGGGATGGACTGAAGCTTTCTTT.

Ten or more counts support this clonotype. Here the CDR3 DNA reads TGTGCCAGCAGCAGCGGAGGCAATCAGCCCCAGCATTTT. Its translation is CASSSGGNQPQHF. The V call is TRBV7-9, the J call TRBJ1-5; D is undetermined. The V and J ends lost 5 bases and 2 bases respectively, with 7 bases between them. Looked up from germline, CDR1 is SEHNR and CDR2 is FQNEAQ (reference sequence). The CDR3 totals 13 residues. The variable domain in full, completed from reference TRBV7-9 and TRBJ1-5, reads DTGVSQNPRHKITKRGQNVTFRCDPISEHNRLYWYRQTLGQGPEFLTYFQNEAQLEKSRLLSDRFSAERPKGSFSTLEIQRTEQGDSAMYLCASSSGGNQPQHFGDGTRLSIL.

This clonotype showed up just a few times. This chain uses TRBV12-3 or TRBV12-4 with TRBJ2-7; 11 bases are a match to TRBD2. The ends lost 2 bases at V and 3 bases at J; junction bases unmatched: 3. The CDR3 extends over 15 amino acids. DNA of the CDR3: TGTGCCAGCAGTTTAAAACTAGCGGGGGTCTACGAGCAGTACTTC. Translated, it gives CASSLKLAGVYEQYF.

This clonotype came up a few times. The V call is TRBV20-1, the J call TRBJ2-1; no clear D gene. Per the germline V gene, CDR1 is DFQATT and CDR2 is SNEGSKA (reference sequence). The CDR3 sequence is 13 residues long. Trimming shortened V by 2 bases and J by 5 bases, and 10 bases separated the two germline ends. This chain's CDR3 is CSARTLRDNEQFF. CDR3 DNA sequence: TGCAGTGCTAGAACGCTACGAGACAATGAGCAGTTCTTC.

This chain links TRBV11-2 with TRBJ2-7; a weak D match, TRBD2 (5 bases). Deletions cut 0 bases from V and 7 bases from J, with 10 bases between. The CDR3 runs 13 residues. Germline V gene sequence: CDR1 SGHAT, CDR2 FQNNGV. Here the CDR3 reads CASSLDLSGEQYF. CDR3 DNA sequence: TGTGCCAGCAGCTTAGACTTGTCGGGGGAGCAGTACTTC.

This clonotype was recorded at least ten times. This rearrangement joins TRBV7-7 to TRBJ2-5; D ambiguous. Trimming stripped 5 bases from V and 5 bases from J, with 12 bases between. The CDR3 is made up of 13 amino acids. Germline loops: CDR1 SSHAT, CDR2 FNYEAQ (reference sequence). In DNA, the CDR3 is TGTGCCAGCAGCCTAGGGATTTTGGAGACCCAGTACTTC. Protein product: CASSLGILETQYF.

This clonotype was picked up a small number of times. The chain couples TRBV20-1 to TRBJ2-7; 7 positions agree with TRBD1. Germline V gives CDR1 DFQATT, CDR2 SNEGSKA (reference sequence). Unmatched junction bases numbered 10, after V lost 0 bases and J lost 2 bases. This CDR3 is built from 16 residues. CDR3 protein: CSARDLKGANPYEQYF. CDR3 in DNA: TGCAGTGCTAGAGATTTAAAGGGGGCTAACCCCTACGAGCAGTACTTC.

A few counts support this clonotype. This sequence joins TRBV20-1 and TRBJ2-3; TRBD2 is a possible D gene (6 bases). CDR3 size: 15 residues. V was shortened by 3 bases and J by 1 base, with 14 bases between the two germline ends. Germline V gene data show CDR1 as DFQATT and CDR2 as SNEGSKA (reference sequence). CDR3 region: CSARRPSERTDTQYF. The CDR3 DNA sequence: TGCAGTGCTAGGCGTCCTAGCGAACGCACAGATACGCAGTATTTT.

This clonotype has only a few counts. This chain uses TRBV28 with TRBJ2-7, with TRBD2 identical over 14 bases. In germline, CDR1 is MDHEN, CDR2 SYDVKM. The CDR3 runs to 17 residues. V shed 5 bases, J shed 4 bases, and the junction held 10 bases outside the gene matches. DNA of the CDR3: TGTGCCAGCAGTAGCCCTGGGACTAGCGGGAGTGTATACGAGCAGTACTTC. This codes for CASSSPGTSGSVYEQYF.

The J gene is TRBJ2-6, the V gene TRBV4-2; D could derive from TRBD1 or TRBD2 (5 bases each). The CDR3 spans 16 residues. Germline assignment: CDR1 LGHNA and CDR2 YNFKEQ. Deletions cut 0 bases from V and 0 bases from J, with 6 bases between. The CDR3 nucleotides are TGTGCCAGCAGCCAAGAGGGGGACTCTGGGGCCAACGTCCTGACTTTC. Translated, it gives CASSQEGDSGANVLTF.

This clonotype was detected a few times. The chain uses TRBV12-3 or TRBV12-4 and TRBJ2-7, with 7 bases that match TRBD1. This CDR3 has 12 amino acids. With V trimmed by 8 bases and J by 2 bases, 3 bases remained unmatched. The CDR3 coding sequence is TGTGCCAGCGGGGACAGTGCCTACGAGCAGTACTTC. Amino acids: CASGDSAYEQYF.

V gene TRBV12-3 or TRBV12-4 combines with J gene TRBJ1-5, with TRBD1 identical over 11 bases. Unmatched junction bases numbered 6, after V lost 5 bases and J lost 6 bases. This CDR3 comprises 15 residues. CDR3 sequence reads: CASSPGQGARQPQHF. The CDR3 region has the DNA TGTGCCAGCAGTCCAGGACAGGGGGCGCGTCAGCCCCAGCATTTT.

This clonotype was counted between two and nine times. V and J are TRBV12-3 or TRBV12-4 and TRBJ2-3; D uncertain. CDR3 size: 14 residues. V was pared by 1 base and J by 6 bases, with 11 bases between. The CDR3 region has the DNA TGTGCCAGCAGTTTAGTATCCCCGTCTGATACGCAGTATTTT. This encodes CASSLVSPSDTQYF.